Each of the 9 T cell receptor beta chains below was sequenced from the same sample in a study of cytomegalovirus exposure and HLA in healthy donors. Primers: 60 Vbeta forward and 13 Jbeta reverse. Libraries were prepared by immunoSEQ multiplex PCR; TCRdb keeps only in-frame clonotypes and omits some of them. The repertoire holds about 150,000 clones, with around 75% as singletons. Sequencing used PBMCs. The receptor set was obtained from a man aged 55 to 70 in good health and CMV-seronegative.

This clone was recorded a few times. The chain employs TRBV10-3 and TRBJ1-2; D is unresolved. The V end was cut by 9 bases, the J end by 0 bases, with 8 bases between. From germline, CDR1 is ENHRY and CDR2 SYGVKD. CDR3 length: 12 residues. The CDR3 sequence is CAITASNYGYTF. DNA for the CDR3: TGTGCCATTACAGCTTCTAACTATGGCTACACCTTC.

The V gene is TRBV6-5, the J gene TRBJ1-1, with 7 nucleotides matching TRBD1. The CDR3 is made up of 14 amino acids. Looked up from germline, CDR1 is MNHEY and CDR2 is SVGAGI. Trimming took 6 bases from V and 3 from J; bases not matched to a gene: 7. CDR3 nucleotide sequence: TGTGCCAGCAGCGTGGACAGGAGGTACACTGAAGCTTTCTTT. The encoded protein is CASSVDRRYTEAFF.

J is TRBJ2-2 and V is TRBV2; a weak D match, TRBD1 (6 bases). Germline V lookup: CDR1 SNHLY, CDR2 FYNNEI. This CDR3 spans 14 amino acids. Trimming cost V 7 bases and J 4 bases, with 13 bases left between them. CDR3 protein: CASNREGVTGELFF. In nucleotides, the CDR3 is TGTGCCAGCAACAGGGAAGGGGTCACCGGGGAGCTGTTTTTT.

The chain employs TRBV7-9 and TRBJ2-5; 12 bases match TRBD1. This CDR3 has 16 residues. The trim removed 6 bases at V and 5 bases at J, leaving 10 bases unmatched. Germline assignment: CDR1 SEHNR and CDR2 FQNEAQ (reference sequence). The CDR3 protein is CASSLSRDRGRETQYF. The DNA of the CDR3 is TGTGCCAGCAGTTTAAGCCGGGACAGGGGGCGGGAGACCCAGTACTTC.

The rearrangement joins TRBV29-1 to TRBJ2-7; 10 bases line up with TRBD2. This CDR3 is 14 amino acids long. The V segment lost 7 bases and the J segment 6 bases; nucleotides outside the gene matches: 12. Germline CDR1 and CDR2: SQVTM and ANQGSEA. For the CDR3, the DNA is TGCAGCGCCGCGCCGCTAGCGGGAGCTCCCGAGCAGTACTTC. Amino acid sequence: CSAAPLAGAPEQYF.

In this sample, this clone turned up a few times. J is TRBJ2-7 and V is TRBV5-4; 7 nucleotides line up with TRBD2. In germline, CDR1 is SGHNT, CDR2 YYREEE (reference sequence). The CDR3 has 18 residues. The junction had 20 bases not matched to a gene; V was cut back by 4 bases and J by 4 bases. The CDR3 loop is CASSRAGSGLSPQYEQYF. CDR3 sequence (DNA): TGTGCCAGCAGCCGAGCGGGGTCGGGGCTATCACCTCAATACGAGCAGTACTTC.

The chain joins TRBV6-1 to TRBJ2-6; D perhaps matches TRBD1 (5 bases). Germline V lookup: CDR1 MNHNS, CDR2 SASEGT. The CDR3 is 15 amino acids. V was cut by 7 bases and J by 0 bases, with 10 bases left in between. The CDR3 nucleotides read TGTGCCAGCACCAGGGTCTTCTCTGGGGCCAACGTCCTGACTTTC. Residues: CASTRVFSGANVLTF.

A few counts support this clone. CDR3 DNA: TGTGCCAGCAGGAAACAGGGGACAGATACGCAGTATTTT. Translated, it gives CASRKQGTDTQYF. The J gene is TRBJ2-3, the V gene TRBV6-1, with 7 bases aligning to TRBD1. CDR3 length: 13 residues. Trimming at V came to 6 bases and at J to 3 bases, leaving 3 bases not matched to a gene. The germline gives CDR1 MNHNS, CDR2 SASEGT.

The chain recombines TRBV7-2 with TRBJ2-2; D is possibly TRBD2 (6 bases). The germline CDR1 and CDR2 sequences are SGHTA and FQGNSA. This CDR3 spans 14 amino acids. Trimming took off 5 bases at V and 3 bases at J, with 10 bases between the two ends. CDR3 protein: CASSPASDTGELFF. CDR3 sequence (DNA): TGTGCCAGCAGCCCCGCTAGCGACACCGGGGAGCTGTTTTTT.